This T cell receptor beta chain was profiled in a study of cytotoxic CD8 clonotypes in ibrutinib-treated CLL. The CDR3 is 16 amino acids. Germline assignment: CDR1 SGHVS and CDR2 FQNEAQ. The J segment lost 1 base and the V segment lost 0 bases, leaving 3 bases of the junction unmatched. Here immunoSEQ multiplex PCR was the method, and the copy in TCRdb shows in-frame clones only, minus some. The profile shows around 140,000 clones, about 84% of them singletons. The sequencing used PBMCs, collected after 36 months of ibrutinib treatment. The chain links TRBV7-8 to TRBJ2-3, with 8 bases identical to TRBD2. This clonotype was sampled from a human donor with chronic lymphocytic leukemia. This chain's CDR3 is CASSLAYSGGTDTQYF. As DNA, the CDR3 is TGTGCCAGCAGCTTAGCGTATAGCGGGGGCACAGATACGCAGTATTTT.